Below, 9 T cell receptor beta chains from the same sample are listed, as sequenced in a study of shared clonotypes between healthy human individuals. Sequencing used immunoSEQ multiplex PCR; TCRdb keeps in-frame clones, though not all of them. In the table there are over a million clones, 95% to 97% of which are singletons. The sample was naive CD4+ T cells sorted from blood. Sample subset: CD45RA+ positively selected. The receptor set was obtained from a man aged 30 to 39 in good health.

This sequence joins TRBV7-6 and TRBJ2-7; 7 nucleotides align to TRBD2. Germline assignment: CDR1 SGHVS and CDR2 FNYEAQ. With V trimmed by 1 base and J by 6 bases, 9 bases remained unmatched. The CDR3 is made up of 15 amino acids. This chain's CDR3 is CASSLVGSGGGEQYF. For the CDR3, the DNA is TGTGCCAGCAGCTTAGTAGGGTCGGGGGGAGGCGAGCAGTACTTC.

The chain joins TRBV7-6 to TRBJ2-7; no clear D gene. The length of the CDR3 is 13 residues. CDR1 and CDR2 from the germline V gene are SGHVS and FNYEAQ. Trimming removed 4 bases at V and 0 bases at J, with 7 bases between. CDR3 sequence reads: CASSSTASYEQYF. The CDR3 region has the DNA TGTGCCAGCAGCTCTACAGCCTCCTACGAGCAGTACTTC.

The chain carries TRBV18 and TRBJ2-1; D is unresolved. Germline-derived CDR1 and CDR2 are KGHSH and LQKENI. V was clipped by 5 bases and J by 1 base, with 15 bases between them. The CDR3 covers 16 residues. CDR3 loop: CASSVALTRSYNEQFF. CDR3 DNA: TGTGCCAGCTCAGTAGCTTTAACGCGTTCCTACAATGAGCAGTTCTTC. Full variable domain (missing parts from reference TRBV18 and TRBJ2-1): NAGVMQNPRHLVRRRGQEARLRCSPMKGHSHVYWYRQLPEEGLKFMVYLQKENIIDESGMPKERFSAEFPKEGPSILRIQQVVRGDSAAYFCASSVALTRSYNEQFFGPGTRLTVL.

CDR3 bases: TGTGCCAGCGCCCGCGGAGGTACGGAGACCCAGTACTTC. This translates into CASARGGTETQYF. V is TRBV9 and J is TRBJ2-5, with TRBD2 as a possible D gene (5 bases). V was clipped by 7 bases and J by 5 bases, with 15 bases between them. CDR1 and CDR2 (germline): SGDLS, YYNGEE. The CDR3 runs to 13 residues.

The V and J genes are TRBV25-1 and TRBJ2-1, with D tentatively TRBD1 (6 bases). This CDR3 region has 13 residues. V gave up 3 bases and J gave up 10 bases, with 13 bases separating them. Germline loops: CDR1 MGHDK, CDR2 SYGVNS. The DNA of the CDR3 is TGTGCCAGCAGTGATCATCTTGGACAGGAGCAGTTCTTC. It codes for CASSDHLGQEQFF.

This chain links TRBV27 with TRBJ2-7, with 9 bases matching TRBD1. The CDR3 has 13 amino acids. Unmatched junction bases numbered 9, after V lost 8 bases and J lost 7 bases. Looked up from germline, CDR1 is MNHEY and CDR2 is SMNVEV (reference sequence). CDR3 protein: CASGGQGLGEQYF. The CDR3 DNA sequence: TGTGCCAGCGGGGGACAGGGCTTAGGAGAGCAGTACTTC.

CDR3 nucleotide sequence: TGTGCCAGCAGCCGGGGGGCCCGGGGTCACAATCAGCCCCAGCATTTT. Its protein product is CASSRGARGHNQPQHF. The chain carries TRBV5-6 and TRBJ1-5; D might be TRBD1 (6 bases). Germline V gives CDR1 SGHDT, CDR2 YYEEEE. This CDR3 has 16 residues. Trimming removed 4 bases at V and 3 bases at J, with 17 bases between.

The V and J genes are TRBV5-4 and TRBJ2-3; no clear D gene. The CDR3 totals 16 residues. The germline CDR1 and CDR2 sequences are SGHNT and YYREEE (reference sequence). Trimming removed 6 bases from V and 2 bases from J, with 19 bases in between. The CDR3 DNA sequence: TGTGCCAGCACCCTCCACGGTCGCGTCGACACAGATACGCAGTATTTT. Translated: CASTLHGRVDTDTQYF.

The chain uses TRBV7-2 and TRBJ1-4, with 8 bases lining up with TRBD1. J gave up 7 bases and V 1 base, and 5 bases lay outside the gene matches. From germline, CDR1 is SGHTA and CDR2 FQGNSA. The CDR3 runs to 15 residues. Written as DNA, the CDR3 is TGTGCCAGCAGCTTAGGCAGGGGGCTAAGTGAAAAACTGTTTTTT. Protein product: CASSLGRGLSEKLFF.